These 11 T cell receptor beta chains originate from one sample sequenced in a study of OX40 agonist ivuxolimab in advanced cancers. Clones were read by immunoSEQ multiplex PCR, and TCRdb kept only the in-frame ones, dropping some. The table includes over 55,000 clones, around 81% detected once. Sequencing used CD4+ or CD8+ T cells sorted from blood, obtained in a trial of the OX40 agonist ivuxolimab. These receptors were collected from an adult with an advanced solid tumor such as melanoma, head and neck, liver or kidney cancer.

The chain carries TRBV7-9 and TRBJ1-4; 10 bases are a match to TRBD1. The CDR3 length is 13 residues. Germline loops: CDR1 SEHNR, CDR2 FQNEAQ (reference sequence). Trimming cost V 4 bases and J 8 bases; bases outside gene matches: 1. CDR3 protein: CASSSTGGEKLFF. CDR3 sequence (DNA): TGTGCCAGCAGCTCGACAGGGGGCGAAAAACTGTTTTTT.

The chain is built from TRBV10-3 and TRBJ2-5; tentatively, D is TRBD1 (6 bases). The CDR3 runs 16 residues. CDR1 and CDR2 from the germline V gene are ENHRY and SYGVKD. Deletions cut 1 base from V and 3 bases from J, with 15 bases between. Written as DNA, the CDR3 is TGTGCCATCAGTGAGTTGGGGGCCTTGGGGAAAGAGACCCAGTACTTC. This codes for CAISELGALGKETQYF.

Only one count was recorded for this clone. This chain joins TRBV7-2 and TRBJ2-5, with D maybe TRBD1 (7 bases). CDR1 and CDR2 (germline): SGHTA, FQGNSA. CDR3 length equals 14 residues. V lost 5 bases and J lost 5, with 15 bases in between. CDR3 nucleotide sequence: TGTGCCAGCAGCCCTCAGGGGGGACCCGAGACCCAGTACTTC. Amino acid sequence: CASSPQGGPETQYF.

This clone has more than one count but fewer than ten. The gene calls are TRBV6-1 and TRBJ1-5, with D tentatively TRBD1 (6 bases). Per germline, CDR1 MNHNS and CDR2 SASEGT. V shed 10 bases and J shed 0 bases, with 16 bases lying between them. The CDR3 is made up of 15 amino acids. The CDR3 DNA sequence: TGTGCCACCTCTGCGGACAGTCATAGCAATCAGCCCCAGCATTTT. It yields the protein CATSADSHSNQPQHF.

The chain couples TRBV5-1 to TRBJ2-3; D not resolved. V lost 0 bases, J lost 0 bases, and 8 bases lay in between. The CDR3 spans 15 residues. Per germline, CDR1 SGHRS and CDR2 YFSETQ. The CDR3, as DNA: TGCGCCAGCAGCTTGGACCCTGAGAGCACAGATACGCAGTATTTT. Protein sequence: CASSLDPESTDTQYF.

This sequence joins TRBV2 and TRBJ2-6; D is possibly TRBD1 (6 bases). The ends were cut back, 11 bases at V and 2 bases at J, with 10 bases in the middle. The CDR3 sequence is 13 residues long. CDR1 SNHLY and CDR2 FYNNEI come from the germline V gene. The CDR3 protein is CAYTGTGANVLTF. The CDR3 DNA is TGTGCCTATACAGGGACTGGGGCCAACGTCCTGACTTTC.

The chain links TRBV7-9 to TRBJ2-2; no clear D. In germline, CDR1 is SEHNR, CDR2 FQNEAQ (reference sequence). This CDR3 is 16 amino acids long. Trimming took off 7 bases at V and 4 bases at J, with 19 bases between the two ends. CDR3 in amino acids: CASTHDVLATTGELFF. The CDR3, as DNA: TGTGCCAGCACCCATGATGTATTGGCGACCACCGGGGAGCTGTTTTTT. The variable domain in full, with the rest retrieved from reference TRBV7-9 and TRBJ2-2, is DTGVSQNPRHKITKRGQNVTFRCDPISEHNRLYWYRQTLGQGPEFLTYFQNEAQLEKSRLLSDRFSAERPKGSFSTLEIQRTEQGDSAMYLCASTHDVLATTGELFFGEGSRLTVL.

V and J are TRBV5-1 and TRBJ2-1; 10 nucleotides agree with TRBD2. J was trimmed by 0 bases and V by 4 bases; bases with no gene match: 4. This CDR3 is 16 amino acids long. Germline CDR1 and CDR2: SGHRS and YFSETQ. CDR3 in amino acids: CASSVTSGVSYNEQFF. The CDR3 region has the DNA TGCGCCAGCAGCGTAACTAGCGGGGTCTCCTACAATGAGCAGTTCTTC.

The chain carries TRBV18 and TRBJ2-3; no reliable D call. Germline V gene sequence: CDR1 KGHSH, CDR2 LQKENI. There are 12 residues in the CDR3. V was trimmed by 3 bases and J by 0 bases, leaving 1 base between them. CDR3 bases: TGTGCCAGCTCACCGAGCACAGATACGCAGTATTTT. It specifies CASSPSTDTQYF.

This rearrangement joins TRBV6-1 to TRBJ1-2; D may be TRBD1 (5 bases). CDR1 and CDR2 from the germline V gene are MNHNS and SASEGT. The V end lost 4 bases, the J end lost 3 bases, and 18 bases lay between the germline ends. CDR3 size: 16 residues. For the CDR3, the DNA is TGTGCCAGCAGTGCCCGACCGGAGGGGTGGTACTATGGCTACACCTTC. Translating it yields CASSARPEGWYYGYTF.

The V call is TRBV27, the J call TRBJ2-5; 10 bases match TRBD2. Germline loops: CDR1 MNHEY, CDR2 SMNVEV (reference sequence). Losses at the gene ends were 6 bases for V and 4 bases for J; bases not matched to a gene: 2. CDR3 size: 13 residues. As DNA, the CDR3 is TGTGCCAGCAGACGACTAGCGGGAGAGACCCAGTACTTC. It specifies CASRRLAGETQYF.